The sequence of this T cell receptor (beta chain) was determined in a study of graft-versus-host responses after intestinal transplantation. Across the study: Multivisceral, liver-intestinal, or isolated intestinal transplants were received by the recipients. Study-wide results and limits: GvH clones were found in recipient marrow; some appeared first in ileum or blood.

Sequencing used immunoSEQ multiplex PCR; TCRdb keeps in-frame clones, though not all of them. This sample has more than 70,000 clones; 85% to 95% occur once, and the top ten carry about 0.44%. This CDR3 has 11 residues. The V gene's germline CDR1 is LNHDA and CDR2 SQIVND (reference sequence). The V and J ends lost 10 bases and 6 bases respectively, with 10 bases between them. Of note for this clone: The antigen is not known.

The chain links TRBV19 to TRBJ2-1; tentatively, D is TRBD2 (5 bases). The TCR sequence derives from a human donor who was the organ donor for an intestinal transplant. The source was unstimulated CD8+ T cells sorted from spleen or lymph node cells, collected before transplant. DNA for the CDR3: TGTGCCACCCTACTAGTCAATGAGCAGTTCTTC. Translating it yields CATLLVNEQFF.